The rows below give T cell receptor beta chains drawn from one sample of a study of T cell responses to AZD1222 COVID-19 vaccine. Using immunoSEQ multiplex PCR, the repertoire was profiled, and TCRdb retains in-frame clones only, with some absent. The sample has about 150,000 clones, just over 90% seen once. The source material was peripheral blood, sampled on day 0 of AZD1222 vaccination. These receptor sequences come from an adult in good health. Each CDR3 is given with its conserved first and last residue. Fields, in order: V gene, J gene, D gene, CDR3 protein, CDR3 DNA. D genes are given only for firm matches.

V gene: TRBV12-5
J gene: TRBJ2-1
D gene: TRBD1
CDR3 protein: CASGLGGQLSEQFF
CDR3 DNA: TGTGCTAGTGGTTTGGGGGGACAGTTGTCTGAGCAGTTCTTC

V gene: TRBV7-9
J gene: TRBJ2-2
D gene: TRBD1
CDR3 protein: CASSLPGQGRTGELFF
CDR3 DNA: TGTGCCAGCAGCTTACCGGGACAGGGTCGCACCGGGGAGCTGTTTTTT

V gene: TRBV5-4
J gene: TRBJ1-1
D gene: .
CDR3 protein: CASSLSGGRAVTEAFF
CDR3 DNA: TGTGCCAGCAGCTTGTCGGGGGGCAGGGCTGTAACTGAAGCTTTCTTT

V gene: TRBV19
J gene: TRBJ1-2
D gene: .
CDR3 protein: CASSIRRTENYGYTF
CDR3 DNA: TGTGCCAGTAGTATAAGACGGACAGAGAACTATGGCTACACCTTC

V gene: TRBV30
J gene: TRBJ1-6
D gene: .
CDR3 protein: CAWSVLRVSSYNSPLHF
CDR3 DNA: TGTGCCTGGAGTGTACTGCGAGTGAGCTCCTATAATTCACCCCTCCACTTT

V gene: TRBV2
J gene: TRBJ1-2
D gene: .
CDR3 protein: CASSSGPWGYTF
CDR3 DNA: TGTGCCAGCAGCAGCGGCCCCTGGGGCTACACCTTC

V gene: TRBV30
J gene: TRBJ2-7
D gene: .
CDR3 protein: CAWSGTRGSSPYEQYF
CDR3 DNA: TGTGCCTGGAGTGGTACGAGGGGTAGTAGTCCCTACGAGCAGTACTTC

V gene: TRBV7-3
J gene: TRBJ2-3
D gene: .
CDR3 protein: CASSLTANPTDTQYF
CDR3 DNA: TGTGCCAGCAGCTTAACCGCCAATCCGACAGATACGCAGTATTTT

V gene: TRBV19
J gene: TRBJ1-5
D gene: TRBD1
CDR3 protein: CASSIVDRAGQPQHF
CDR3 DNA: TGTGCCAGTAGTATAGTTGACAGGGCCGGTCAGCCCCAGCATTTT

V gene: TRBV2
J gene: TRBJ1-1
D gene: .
CDR3 protein: CARSGNRNTEAFF
CDR3 DNA: TGTGCCAGATCAGGGAATAGGAACACTGAAGCTTTCTTT

V gene: TRBV9
J gene: TRBJ1-2
D gene: .
CDR3 protein: CASSIQGDYGYTF
CDR3 DNA: TGTGCCAGCAGTATACAGGGAGACTATGGCTACACCTTC

V gene: TRBV18
J gene: TRBJ2-5
D gene: .
CDR3 protein: CASSQSFIETQYF
CDR3 DNA: TGTGCCAGCTCACAGTCGTTTATCGAGACCCAGTACTTC

V gene: TRBV10-2
J gene: TRBJ2-7
D gene: .
CDR3 protein: CASSESGGWMNTQQYF
CDR3 DNA: TGCGCCAGCAGTGAGTCAGGGGGGTGGATGAATACGCAGCAGTACTTC

V gene: TRBV30
J gene: TRBJ1-1
D gene: TRBD1
CDR3 protein: CAWSGPGTVNTEAFF
CDR3 DNA: TGTGCCTGGAGTGGGCCCGGGACAGTGAACACTGAAGCTTTCTTT

V gene: TRBV7-2
J gene: TRBJ2-3
D gene: TRBD2
CDR3 protein: CASSMSGTDADTQYF
CDR3 DNA: TGTGCCAGCAGCATGAGCGGGACTGACGCAGATACGCAGTATTTT

V gene: TRBV7-9
J gene: TRBJ1-1
D gene: TRBD1
CDR3 protein: CASSDRGAEAFF
CDR3 DNA: TGTGCCAGCAGCGACAGGGGCGCTGAAGCTTTCTTT

V gene: TRBV21-1
J gene: TRBJ1-1
D gene: .
CDR3 protein: CASSKDGDFENTEAFF
CDR3 DNA: TGTGCCAGCAGCAAAGATGGGGATTTTGAGAACACTGAAGCTTTCTTT